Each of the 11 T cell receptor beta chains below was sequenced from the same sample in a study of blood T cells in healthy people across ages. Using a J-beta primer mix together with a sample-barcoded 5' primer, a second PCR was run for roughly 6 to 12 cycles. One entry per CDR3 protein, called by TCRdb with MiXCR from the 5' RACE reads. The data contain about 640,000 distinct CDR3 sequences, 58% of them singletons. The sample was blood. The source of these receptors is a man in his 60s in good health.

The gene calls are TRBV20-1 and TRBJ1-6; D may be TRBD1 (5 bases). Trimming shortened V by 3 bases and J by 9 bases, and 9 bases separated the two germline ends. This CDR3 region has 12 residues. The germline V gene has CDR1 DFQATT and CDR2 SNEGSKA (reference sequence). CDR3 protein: CSAREGSSPLHF. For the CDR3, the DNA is TGCAGTGCTAGGGAGGGGAGTTCACCCCTCCACTTT.

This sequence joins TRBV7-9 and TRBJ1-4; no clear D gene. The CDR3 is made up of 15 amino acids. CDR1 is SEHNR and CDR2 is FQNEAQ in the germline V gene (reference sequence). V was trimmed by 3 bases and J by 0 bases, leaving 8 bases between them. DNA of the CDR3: TGTGCCAGCAGCTTCTCCGGTGCAACTAATGAAAAACTGTTTTTT. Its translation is CASSFSGATNEKLFF.

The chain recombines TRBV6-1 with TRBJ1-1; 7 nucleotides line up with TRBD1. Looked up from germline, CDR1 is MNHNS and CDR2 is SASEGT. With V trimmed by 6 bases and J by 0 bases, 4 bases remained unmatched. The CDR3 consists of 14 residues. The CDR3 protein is CASSGGQLNTEAFF. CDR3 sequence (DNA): TGTGCCAGCAGCGGGGGACAGCTGAACACTGAAGCTTTCTTT.

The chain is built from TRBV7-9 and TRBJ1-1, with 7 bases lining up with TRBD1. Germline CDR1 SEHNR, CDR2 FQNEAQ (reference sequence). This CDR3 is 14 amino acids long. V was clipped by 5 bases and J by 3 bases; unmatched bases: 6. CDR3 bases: TGTGCCAGCAGCCCGAGGGGGCGTGACACTGAAGCTTTCTTT. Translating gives CASSPRGRDTEAFF.

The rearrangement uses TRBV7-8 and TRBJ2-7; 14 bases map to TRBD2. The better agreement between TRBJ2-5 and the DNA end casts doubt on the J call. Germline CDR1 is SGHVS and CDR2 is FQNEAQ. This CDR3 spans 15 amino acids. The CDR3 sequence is CASSQGLAGEKTQYF. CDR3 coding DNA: TGTGCCAGCAGCCAGGGACTAGCGGGGGAAAAGACCCAGTACTTC.

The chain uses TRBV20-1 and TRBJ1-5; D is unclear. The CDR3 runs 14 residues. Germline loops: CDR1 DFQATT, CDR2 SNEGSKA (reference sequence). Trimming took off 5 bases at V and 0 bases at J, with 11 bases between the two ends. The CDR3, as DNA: TGCAGTGCTCGCAGCCCTCTTAGCAATCAGCCCCAGCATTTT. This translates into CSARSPLSNQPQHF.

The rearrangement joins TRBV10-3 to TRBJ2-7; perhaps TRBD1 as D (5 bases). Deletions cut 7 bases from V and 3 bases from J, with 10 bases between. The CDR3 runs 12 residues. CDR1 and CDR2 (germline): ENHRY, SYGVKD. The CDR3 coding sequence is TGTGCCATCAAGGACAACCGCTACGAGCAGTACTTC. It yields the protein CAIKDNRYEQYF.

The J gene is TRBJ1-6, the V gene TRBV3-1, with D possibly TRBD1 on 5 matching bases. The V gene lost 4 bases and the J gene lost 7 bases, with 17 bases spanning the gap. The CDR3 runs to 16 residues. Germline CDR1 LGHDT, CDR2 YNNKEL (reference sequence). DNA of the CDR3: TGTGCCAGCAGCCCCACGGATGGGGGGGGGAATTCACCCCTCCACTTT. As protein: CASSPTDGGGNSPLHF.

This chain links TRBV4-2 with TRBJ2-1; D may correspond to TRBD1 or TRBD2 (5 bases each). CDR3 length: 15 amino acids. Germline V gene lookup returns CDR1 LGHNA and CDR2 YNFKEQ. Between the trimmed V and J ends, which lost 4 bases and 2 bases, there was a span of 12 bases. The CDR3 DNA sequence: TGTGCCAGCAGCCCAGGGACGCCTGCCTACAATGAGCAGTTCTTC. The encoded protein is CASSPGTPAYNEQFF.

The CDR3 nucleotides are TGTGCCAGCAGGCGAGACTCTGACACCGGGGAGCTGTTTTTT. Protein: CASRRDSDTGELFF. The chain has TRBV12-3 or TRBV12-4 and TRBJ2-2; D uncertain. Trimming left V 6 bases short and J 3 bases short, with 11 bases between. The CDR3 has 14 amino acids.

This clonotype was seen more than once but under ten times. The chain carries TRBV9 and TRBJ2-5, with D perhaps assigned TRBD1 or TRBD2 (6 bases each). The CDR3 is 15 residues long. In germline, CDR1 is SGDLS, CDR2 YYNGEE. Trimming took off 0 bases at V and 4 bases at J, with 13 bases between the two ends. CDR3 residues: CASSVAGEEGETQYF. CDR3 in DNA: TGTGCCAGCAGCGTAGCAGGGGAGGAGGGAGAGACCCAGTACTTC. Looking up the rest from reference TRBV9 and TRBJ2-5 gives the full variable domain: DSGVTQTPKHLITATGQRVTLRCSPRSGDLSVYWYQQSLDQGLQFLIQYYNGEERAKGNILERFSAQQFPDLHSELNLSSLELGDSALYFCASSVAGEEGETQYFGPGTRLLVL.